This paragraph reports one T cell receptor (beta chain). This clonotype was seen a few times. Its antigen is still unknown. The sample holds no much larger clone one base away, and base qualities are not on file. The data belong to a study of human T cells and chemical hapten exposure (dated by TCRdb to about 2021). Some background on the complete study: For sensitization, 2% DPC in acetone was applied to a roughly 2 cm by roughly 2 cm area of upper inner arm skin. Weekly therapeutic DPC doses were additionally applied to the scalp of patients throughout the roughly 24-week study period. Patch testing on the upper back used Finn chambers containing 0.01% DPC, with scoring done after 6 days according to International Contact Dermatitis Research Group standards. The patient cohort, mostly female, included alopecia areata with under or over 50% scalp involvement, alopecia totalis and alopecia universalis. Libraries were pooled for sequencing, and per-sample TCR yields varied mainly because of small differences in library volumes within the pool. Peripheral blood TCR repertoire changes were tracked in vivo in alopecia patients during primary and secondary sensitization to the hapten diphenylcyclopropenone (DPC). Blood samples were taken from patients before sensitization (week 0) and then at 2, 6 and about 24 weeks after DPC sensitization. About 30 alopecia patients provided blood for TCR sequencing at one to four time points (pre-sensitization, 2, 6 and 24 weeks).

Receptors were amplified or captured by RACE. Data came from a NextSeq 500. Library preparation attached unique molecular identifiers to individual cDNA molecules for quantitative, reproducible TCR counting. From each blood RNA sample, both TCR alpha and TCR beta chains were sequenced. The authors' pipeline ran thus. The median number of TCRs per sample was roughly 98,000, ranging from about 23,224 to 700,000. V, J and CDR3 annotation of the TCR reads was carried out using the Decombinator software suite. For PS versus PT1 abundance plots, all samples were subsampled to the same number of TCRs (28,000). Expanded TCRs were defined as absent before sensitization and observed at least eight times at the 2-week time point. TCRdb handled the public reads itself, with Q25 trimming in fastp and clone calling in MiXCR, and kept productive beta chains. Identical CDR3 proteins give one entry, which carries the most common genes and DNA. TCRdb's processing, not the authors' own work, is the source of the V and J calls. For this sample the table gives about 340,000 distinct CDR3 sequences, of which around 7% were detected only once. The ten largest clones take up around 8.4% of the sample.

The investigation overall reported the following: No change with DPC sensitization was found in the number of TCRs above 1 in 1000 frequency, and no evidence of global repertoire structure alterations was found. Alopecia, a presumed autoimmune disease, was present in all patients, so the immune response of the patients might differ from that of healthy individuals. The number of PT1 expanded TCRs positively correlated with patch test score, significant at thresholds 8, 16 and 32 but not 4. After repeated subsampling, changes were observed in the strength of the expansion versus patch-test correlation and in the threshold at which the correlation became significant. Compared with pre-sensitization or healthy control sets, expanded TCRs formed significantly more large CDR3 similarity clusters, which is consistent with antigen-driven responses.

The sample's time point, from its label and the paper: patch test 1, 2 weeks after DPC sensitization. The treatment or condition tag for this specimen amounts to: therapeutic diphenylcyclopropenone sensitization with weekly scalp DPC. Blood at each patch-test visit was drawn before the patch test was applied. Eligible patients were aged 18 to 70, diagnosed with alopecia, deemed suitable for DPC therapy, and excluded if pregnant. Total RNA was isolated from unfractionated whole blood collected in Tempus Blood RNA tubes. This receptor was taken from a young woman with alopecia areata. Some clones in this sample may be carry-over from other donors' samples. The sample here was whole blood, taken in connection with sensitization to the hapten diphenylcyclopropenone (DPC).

The DNA sequence is TGTGCCAGCAGGCTGGACAGGTCAGAAGGGGAGACCCAGTACTTC. It is translated as CASRLDRSEGETQYF. The rearrangement combines TRBV6-1 with TRBJ2-5; 7 central nucleotides agree with TRBD1. The germline V gene specifies MNHNS as CDR1 and SASEGT as CDR2. Spanning cysteine to phenylalanine, the CDR3 consists of 15 amino acids. The kept DNA is CDR3 alone, 45 bases in frame from the first base. V is pruned by 6 bases and J by 5 bases, leaving 12 bases of the junction without a gene match.